The rows below give T cell receptor beta chains drawn from one sample of a study of T cell responses to AZD1222 COVID-19 vaccine. Profiled with immunoSEQ multiplex PCR; TCRdb holds only in-frame clones, not every one. The sample gives 150,000 to 180,000 clones, roughly nine tenths of which show up once; 15% to 20% is in the top ten. The sequencing here drew on peripheral blood, taken on day 0 of AZD1222 vaccination. These receptors originate from an adult in good health. Both conserved end residues are part of each CDR3. The order of the fields is V gene, clone size, D gene, J gene, CDR3 DNA, CDR3 protein. A D gene is named only where the DNA matches it firmly. Clone size is not always given. Where it is, it says once, few, many or a class for expanded clones.

v_call: TRBV29-1; clone_size: few; d_call: TRBD1; j_call: TRBJ2-7; cdr3_nt: TGCAGCGTTGGGGACAGCACCTACGAGCAGTACTTC; cdr3_aa: CSVGDSTYEQYF
v_call: TRBV14; clone_size: -; d_call: TRBD1; j_call: TRBJ2-2; cdr3_nt: TGTGCCAGCAGCCCGGGACAGGGAGGGAGAACCGGGGAGCTGTTTTTT; cdr3_aa: CASSPGQGGRTGELFF
v_call: TRBV19; clone_size: -; d_call: -; j_call: TRBJ2-3; cdr3_nt: TGTGCCAGTAGTATTGACCTCACCAGCACAGATACGCAGTATTTT; cdr3_aa: CASSIDLTSTDTQYF
v_call: TRBV25-1; clone_size: -; d_call: TRBD1; j_call: TRBJ2-5; cdr3_nt: TGTGCCAGCAGTGCATCCCCGGGACAGGGGGCCGAGACCCAGTACTTC; cdr3_aa: CASSASPGQGAETQYF
v_call: TRBV27; clone_size: -; d_call: TRBD1; j_call: TRBJ1-1; cdr3_nt: TGTGCCAGCAGCCGGGGGCCACAGGGGTGGGTCACTGAAGCTTTCTTT; cdr3_aa: CASSRGPQGWVTEAFF
v_call: TRBV6-2/TRBV6-3; clone_size: -; d_call: -; j_call: TRBJ2-2; cdr3_nt: TGTGCCAGCAGTTACGACCGGGACATTCGCACCGGGGAGCTGTTTTTT; cdr3_aa: CASSYDRDIRTGELFF
v_call: TRBV7-9; clone_size: -; d_call: -; j_call: TRBJ1-1; cdr3_nt: TGTGCCAGCAGCCCACGACAGGTCATGAACACTGAAGCTTTCTTT; cdr3_aa: CASSPRQVMNTEAFF
v_call: TRBV2; clone_size: -; d_call: -; j_call: TRBJ1-6; cdr3_nt: TGTGCCAGCAACCTCGGGGCTTTCAATTCACCCCTCCACTTT; cdr3_aa: CASNLGAFNSPLHF
v_call: TRBV6-4; clone_size: few; d_call: -; j_call: TRBJ2-6; cdr3_nt: TGTGCCAGCAGTGACTCGACTGGGGCCAACGTCCTGACTTTC; cdr3_aa: CASSDSTGANVLTF
v_call: TRBV6-6; clone_size: -; d_call: -; j_call: TRBJ2-7; cdr3_nt: TGTGCCAGCAGTTACTCGACCGGCTACGAGCAGTACTTC; cdr3_aa: CASSYSTGYEQYF
v_call: TRBV7-2; clone_size: -; d_call: -; j_call: TRBJ2-4; cdr3_nt: TGTGCCAGCAGCCCACAGGGAGGAACCAAAAACATTCAGTACTTC; cdr3_aa: CASSPQGGTKNIQYF
v_call: TRBV19; clone_size: few; d_call: -; j_call: TRBJ1-4; cdr3_nt: TGTGCCGGCGGGGGGGATGCAACTAATGAAAAACTGTTTTTT; cdr3_aa: CAGGGDATNEKLFF
v_call: TRBV29-1; clone_size: -; d_call: -; j_call: TRBJ1-1; cdr3_nt: TGCAGCGTTCGAGGGGGCACTGAAGCTTTCTTT; cdr3_aa: CSVRGGTEAFF
v_call: TRBV5-1; clone_size: -; d_call: -; j_call: TRBJ2-7; cdr3_nt: TGCGCCAGCAGCTCCCAACACGAGCAGTACTTC; cdr3_aa: CASSSQHEQYF
v_call: TRBV28; clone_size: -; d_call: -; j_call: TRBJ1-2; cdr3_nt: TGTGCCAGCAGTTTAGCCAACTATGGCTACACCTTC; cdr3_aa: CASSLANYGYTF
v_call: TRBV6-2/TRBV6-3; clone_size: -; d_call: TRBD2; j_call: TRBJ2-2; cdr3_nt: TGTGCCAGCAGTTATTACAGGACTAGCGGAATCGGGAACACCGGGGAGCTGTTTTTT; cdr3_aa: CASSYYRTSGIGNTGELFF
v_call: TRBV5-1; clone_size: -; d_call: TRBD1; j_call: TRBJ1-6; cdr3_nt: TGCGCCAGCAGCCCCGACAGGGAAGAGTCACCCCTCCACTTT; cdr3_aa: CASSPDREESPLHF
v_call: TRBV12-3/TRBV12-4; clone_size: -; d_call: -; j_call: TRBJ1-5; cdr3_nt: TGTGCCAGCAGTATGGGGGTCGGACAATCATTT; cdr3_aa: CASSMGVGQSF
v_call: TRBV5-4; clone_size: few; d_call: TRBD1; j_call: TRBJ1-6; cdr3_nt: TGTGCCAGCAGCCCCGAACAGGGGTCCGGGAATTCACCCCTCCACTTT; cdr3_aa: CASSPEQGSGNSPLHF
v_call: TRBV27; clone_size: -; d_call: -; j_call: TRBJ1-2; cdr3_nt: TGTGCCAGCAGTTACAACAGACTTAACTATGGCTACACCTTC; cdr3_aa: CASSYNRLNYGYTF
v_call: TRBV28; clone_size: -; d_call: TRBD2; j_call: TRBJ2-5; cdr3_nt: TGTGCCAGCAGTGGGACTAGCGGGAGGGAGACCCAGTACTTC; cdr3_aa: CASSGTSGRETQYF
v_call: TRBV5-1; clone_size: -; d_call: TRBD1; j_call: TRBJ1-3; cdr3_nt: TGCGCCAGCAGCCGGGACAGTACAACTGGAAACACCATATATTTT; cdr3_aa: CASSRDSTTGNTIYF
v_call: TRBV10-3; clone_size: -; d_call: -; j_call: TRBJ2-1; cdr3_nt: TGTGCCATCAGTGTGGTGGTTGCCTACAATGAGCAGTTCTTC; cdr3_aa: CAISVVVAYNEQFF
v_call: TRBV7-6; clone_size: -; d_call: TRBD1; j_call: TRBJ1-1; cdr3_nt: TGTGCCAGCAGCTTCGAGCAGGGGGGGTTGAACACTGAAGCTTTCTTT; cdr3_aa: CASSFEQGGLNTEAFF
v_call: TRBV27; clone_size: -; d_call: -; j_call: TRBJ1-1; cdr3_nt: TGTGCCAGCAGTTTAAACAGGCCCTACACTGAAGCTTTCTTT; cdr3_aa: CASSLNRPYTEAFF
v_call: TRBV6-5; clone_size: -; d_call: -; j_call: TRBJ1-2; cdr3_nt: TGTGCCAGCAGCCAGCTGTCTAACTATGGCTACACCTTC; cdr3_aa: CASSQLSNYGYTF
v_call: TRBV5-1; clone_size: -; d_call: -; j_call: TRBJ2-7; cdr3_nt: TGCGCCAGCAGCCAGGACGGGTACGAGCAGTACTTC; cdr3_aa: CASSQDGYEQYF
v_call: TRBV6-5; clone_size: -; d_call: -; j_call: TRBJ1-2; cdr3_nt: TGTGCCAGCACCATGGACTTACTGGGGGGCTACACCTTC; cdr3_aa: CASTMDLLGGYTF
v_call: TRBV18; clone_size: -; d_call: TRBD2; j_call: TRBJ2-1; cdr3_nt: TGTGCCAGCTCACCACGGACTAGCGGGAACAATGAGCAGTTCTTC; cdr3_aa: CASSPRTSGNNEQFF
v_call: TRBV27; clone_size: -; d_call: TRBD1; j_call: TRBJ1-1; cdr3_nt: TGTGCCAGCCTTACAGGGGACCACACTGAAGCTTTCTTT; cdr3_aa: CASLTGDHTEAFF
v_call: TRBV5-1; clone_size: -; d_call: -; j_call: TRBJ1-4; cdr3_nt: TGCGCCAGCTCCCATGGGCTTGGGCCGAATGAAAAACTGTTTTTT; cdr3_aa: CASSHGLGPNEKLFF
v_call: TRBV28; clone_size: -; d_call: -; j_call: TRBJ2-1; cdr3_nt: TGTGCCTCCCAAAGTCCTTCCTCCTACAATGAGCAGTTCTTC; cdr3_aa: CASQSPSSYNEQFF
v_call: TRBV6-5; clone_size: -; d_call: -; j_call: TRBJ2-7; cdr3_nt: TGTGCCAGCAGTTGGCGGGGCTACGAGCAGTACTTC; cdr3_aa: CASSWRGYEQYF
v_call: TRBV27; clone_size: -; d_call: -; j_call: TRBJ1-5; cdr3_nt: TGTGCCAGCAGTTACGCCGGGGGGGATTGGAGGCCCCAGCATTTT; cdr3_aa: CASSYAGGDWRPQHF
v_call: TRBV27; clone_size: few; d_call: -; j_call: TRBJ2-7; cdr3_nt: TGTGCCAGCAGTTTTGGGGCAGCAAGCTCCTACGAGCAGTACTTC; cdr3_aa: CASSFGAASSYEQYF
v_call: TRBV5-1; clone_size: -; d_call: -; j_call: TRBJ2-2; cdr3_nt: TGCGCCAGCAGTACGGACACGCACACCGGGGAGCTGTTTTTT; cdr3_aa: CASSTDTHTGELFF
v_call: TRBV3-1/TRBV3-2; clone_size: -; d_call: -; j_call: TRBJ2-5; cdr3_nt: TGTGCCAGCAGCCCTACGGTAGCTGGGACCCAGTACTTC; cdr3_aa: CASSPTVAGTQYF
v_call: TRBV7-8; clone_size: -; d_call: -; j_call: TRBJ2-5; cdr3_nt: TGTGCCAGCAGCGGTAGTGGGTCAGGTATGGAGACCCAGTACTTC; cdr3_aa: CASSGSGSGMETQYF
v_call: TRBV9; clone_size: -; d_call: TRBD1; j_call: TRBJ1-2; cdr3_nt: TGTGCCAGCAGCGTATGGGAGGAGGGGGCCTACACCTTC; cdr3_aa: CASSVWEEGAYTF
v_call: TRBV6-6; clone_size: -; d_call: -; j_call: TRBJ2-7; cdr3_nt: TGTGCCAGCAGTTACTTTGGCGGATCCTACGAGCAGTACTTC; cdr3_aa: CASSYFGGSYEQYF
v_call: TRBV28; clone_size: -; d_call: -; j_call: TRBJ2-2; cdr3_nt: TGTGCCAGCAGTCATTATGGGGTCACCGGGGAGCTGTTTTTT; cdr3_aa: CASSHYGVTGELFF
v_call: TRBV9; clone_size: -; d_call: TRBD2; j_call: TRBJ2-1; cdr3_nt: TGTGCCAGCAGCGTAGTGATAGCGGGAAGAGATGAGCAGTTCTTC; cdr3_aa: CASSVVIAGRDEQFF
v_call: TRBV11-3; clone_size: -; d_call: -; j_call: TRBJ2-1; cdr3_nt: TGTGCCAGCAGCAGGTCTGGTCTAGGCACCGGAGAGCAGTTCTTC; cdr3_aa: CASSRSGLGTGEQFF
v_call: TRBV5-1; clone_size: -; d_call: -; j_call: TRBJ1-4; cdr3_nt: TGCGCCAGCAGCGCCCGGGGGGTCACTAATGAAAAACTGTTTTTT; cdr3_aa: CASSARGVTNEKLFF
v_call: TRBV28; clone_size: once; d_call: -; j_call: TRBJ1-5; cdr3_nt: TGTGCCAGCGATTCCTTTGGGGGTAGGGGAAATCAGCCCCAGCATTTT; cdr3_aa: CASDSFGGRGNQPQHF
v_call: TRBV2; clone_size: -; d_call: -; j_call: TRBJ1-4; cdr3_nt: TGTGCCAGCACCTGGGATGGTCCCATTGAAAAACTGTTTTTT; cdr3_aa: CASTWDGPIEKLFF